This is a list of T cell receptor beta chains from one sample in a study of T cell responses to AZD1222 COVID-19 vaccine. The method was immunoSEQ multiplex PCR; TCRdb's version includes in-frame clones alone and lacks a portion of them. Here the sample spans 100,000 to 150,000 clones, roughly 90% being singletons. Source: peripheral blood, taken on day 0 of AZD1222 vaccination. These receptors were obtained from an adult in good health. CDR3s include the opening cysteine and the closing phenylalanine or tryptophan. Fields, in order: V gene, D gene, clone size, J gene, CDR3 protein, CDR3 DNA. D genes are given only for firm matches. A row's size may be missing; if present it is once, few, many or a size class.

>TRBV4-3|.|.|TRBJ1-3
CASSQEDLATGFGNTIYF
TGCGCCAGCAGCCAAGAAGACCTCGCCACAGGGTTTGGAAACACCATATATTTT
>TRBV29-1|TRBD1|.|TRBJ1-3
CSARTGPRNTIYF
TGCAGCGCACGGACAGGCCCTAGAAACACCATATATTTT
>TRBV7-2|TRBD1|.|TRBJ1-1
CASSFRQGTEAFF
TGTGCCAGCAGCTTTCGACAGGGCACTGAAGCTTTCTTT
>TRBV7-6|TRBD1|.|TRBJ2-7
CASSEEVGTGAYEQYF
TGTGCCAGCAGCGAAGAAGTGGGGACAGGGGCCTACGAGCAGTACTTC
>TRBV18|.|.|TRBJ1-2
CASSPDWAGYTF
TGTGCCAGCTCACCGGACTGGGCTGGCTACACCTTC
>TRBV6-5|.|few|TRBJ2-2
CASSYSFGGRTGELFF
TGTGCCAGCAGTTACTCCTTCGGGGGGCGTACCGGGGAGCTGTTTTTT
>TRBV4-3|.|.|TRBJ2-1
CASSQEDRGGQFF
TGCGCCAGCAGCCAGGAGGACCGCGGTGGGCAGTTCTTC
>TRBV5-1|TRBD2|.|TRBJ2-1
CASRPTSNNEQFF
TGCGCCAGCAGACCGACTAGCAACAATGAGCAGTTCTTC
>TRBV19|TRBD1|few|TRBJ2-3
CASSIGGQGGDTQYF
TGTGCCAGTAGTATCGGAGGACAGGGTGGAGATACGCAGTATTTT
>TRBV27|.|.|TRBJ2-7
CASSTTAGAYEQYF
TGTGCCAGCAGCACGACGGCAGGGGCCTACGAGCAGTACTTC
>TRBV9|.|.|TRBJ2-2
CASSAPGSYTGELFF
TGTGCCAGCAGCGCCCCGGGCAGCTACACCGGGGAGCTGTTTTTT
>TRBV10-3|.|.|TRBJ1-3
CAISEENSGNTIYF
TGTGCCATCAGTGAGGAAAACTCTGGAAACACCATATATTTT
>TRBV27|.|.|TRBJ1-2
CASSLSGNYGYTF
TGTGCCAGCAGTTTATCGGGGAACTATGGCTACACCTTC
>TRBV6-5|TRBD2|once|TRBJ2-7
CASSYAASGTYEQYF
TGTGCCAGCAGTTACGCGGCTAGCGGGACCTACGAGCAGTACTTC
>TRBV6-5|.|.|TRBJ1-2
CASSQGRGYTF
TGTGCCAGCAGTCAGGGTCGTGGCTACACCTTC
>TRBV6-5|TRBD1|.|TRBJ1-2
CASILRDRGFDGYTF
TGTGCCAGCATACTCCGGGACAGGGGCTTTGATGGCTACACCTTC
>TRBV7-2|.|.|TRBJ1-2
CASSWGGQAGYTF
TGTGCCAGCAGCTGGGGAGGGCAGGCGGGCTACACCTTC
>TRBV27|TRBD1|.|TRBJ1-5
CASAGGTDNQPQHF
TGTGCCAGCGCGGGGGGGACAGACAATCAGCCCCAGCATTTT
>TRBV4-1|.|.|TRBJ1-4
CASSQGGPIEKLFF
TGCGCCAGCAGCCAAGGAGGGCCCATTGAAAAACTGTTTTTT
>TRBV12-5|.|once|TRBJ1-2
CASAQNYGYTF
TGTGCTAGTGCACAGAACTATGGCTACACCTTC
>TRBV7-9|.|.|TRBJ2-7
CASSFLRHEQYF
TGTGCCAGCAGCTTCCTGAGACACGAGCAGTACTTC
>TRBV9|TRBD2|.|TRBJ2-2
CASSVAGGGAFGELFF
TGTGCCAGCAGCGTAGCTGGCGGGGGGGCCTTCGGGGAGCTGTTTTTT
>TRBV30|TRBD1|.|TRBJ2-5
CAWRAGGMETQYF
TGTGCCTGGAGGGCAGGGGGTATGGAGACCCAGTACTTC
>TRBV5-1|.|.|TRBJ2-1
CASREEVYNEQFF
TGCGCCAGCAGGGAAGAAGTGTACAATGAGCAGTTCTTC
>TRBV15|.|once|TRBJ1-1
CATSKGWTEAFF
TGTGCCACCAGCAAAGGTTGGACTGAAGCTTTCTTT
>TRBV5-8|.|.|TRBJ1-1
CASSAVTPAAFF
TGTGCCAGCAGCGCAGTAACCCCGGCGGCTTTCTTT
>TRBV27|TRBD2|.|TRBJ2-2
CAAGVLFTGELFF
TGTGCAGCGGGGGTTTTATTCACCGGGGAGCTGTTTTTT
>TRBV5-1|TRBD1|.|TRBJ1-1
CASSLTGGEAFF
TGCGCCAGCAGTTTAACAGGGGGGGAAGCTTTCTTT
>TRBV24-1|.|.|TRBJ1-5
CATSDGGNQPQHF
TGTGCCACCAGTGATGGGGGCAATCAGCCCCAGCATTTT
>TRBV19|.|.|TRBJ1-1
CASSPWGVLGAFF
TGTGCCAGTAGTCCCTGGGGGGTCCTGGGGGCTTTCTTT
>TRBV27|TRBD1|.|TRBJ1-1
CASSLDGFVTPYTGGLANTEAFF
TGTGCCAGCAGTCTAGATGGGTTTGTTACGCCTTATACAGGGGGCCTGGCGAACACTGAAGCTTTCTTT
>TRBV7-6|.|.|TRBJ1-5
CASSAGLNQPQHF
TGTGCCAGCAGCGCCGGCCTCAATCAGCCCCAGCATTTT
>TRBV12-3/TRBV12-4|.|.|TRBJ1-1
CASRVGGRAFF
TGTGCCAGCAGGGTTGGAGGACGAGCTTTCTTT
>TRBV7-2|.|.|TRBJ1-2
CASSLHREDGYTF
TGTGCCAGCAGCTTACACAGGGAGGATGGCTACACCTTC
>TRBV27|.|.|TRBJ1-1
CASHDTSNTEAFF
TGTGCCAGCCACGACACATCGAACACTGAAGCTTTCTTT
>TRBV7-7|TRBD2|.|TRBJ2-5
CASSALLAGEETQYF
TGTGCTAGCAGCGCTCTACTAGCGGGTGAAGAGACCCAGTACTTC
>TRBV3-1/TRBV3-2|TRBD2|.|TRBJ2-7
CASSRGSPYEQYF
TGTGCCAGCAGCCGCGGGAGCCCCTACGAGCAGTACTTC
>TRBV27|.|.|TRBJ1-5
CASSPFGGGAPQHF
TGTGCCAGCAGCCCCTTCGGGGGAGGGGCGCCCCAGCATTTT
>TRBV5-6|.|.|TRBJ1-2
CASSSLSSLYGYTF
TGTGCCAGCAGCTCCCTCTCCTCCCTCTATGGCTACACCTTC
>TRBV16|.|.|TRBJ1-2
CASSRDLGLGAGYTF
TGTGCCAGCAGCCGCGACCTGGGCTTGGGGGCCGGCTACACCTTC
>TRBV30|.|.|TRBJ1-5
CAWSVGPGARNQPQHF
TGTGCCTGGAGTGTAGGCCCCGGGGCCCGCAATCAGCCCCAGCATTTT
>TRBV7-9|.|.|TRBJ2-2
CASPPNTGELFF
TGTGCCAGCCCACCAAACACCGGGGAGCTGTTTTTT
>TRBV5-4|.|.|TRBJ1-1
CASSPVRNTEAFF
TGTGCCAGCAGCCCGGTCCGGAACACTGAAGCTTTCTTT
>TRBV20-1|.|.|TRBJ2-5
CSARMGETQYF
TGCAGTGCTAGAATGGGAGAGACCCAGTACTTC
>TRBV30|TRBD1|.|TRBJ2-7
CAWSIGTGGNEQYF
TGTGCCTGGAGCATTGGGACAGGGGGCAACGAGCAGTACTTC
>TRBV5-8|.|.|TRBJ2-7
CASSFLKYF
TGTGCCAGCAGCTTTCTCAAGTACTTC
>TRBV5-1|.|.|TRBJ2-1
CASSLGRQGNEQFF
TGCGCCAGCAGCTTGGGGCGGCAGGGAAATGAGCAGTTCTTC
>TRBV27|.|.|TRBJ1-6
CASSFGGDSPLHF
TGTGCCAGCAGTTTTGGGGGGGATTCACCCCTCCACTTT
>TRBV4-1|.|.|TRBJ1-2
CASSQVGRPDYGYTF
TGCGCCAGCAGCCAAGTGGGGCGCCCCGACTATGGCTACACCTTC
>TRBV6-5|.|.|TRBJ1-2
CASSYAAANYGYTF
TGTGCCAGCAGTTACGCTGCAGCTAACTATGGCTACACCTTC
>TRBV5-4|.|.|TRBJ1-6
CASSFTQAGGSPLHF
TGTGCCAGCAGCTTTACACAGGCCGGTGGGTCACCCCTCCACTTT
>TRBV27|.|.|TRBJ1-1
CASETRGGGDTEAFF
TGTGCCAGCGAGACCCGGGGGGGCGGGGACACTGAAGCTTTCTTT
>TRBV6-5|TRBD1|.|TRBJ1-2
CASSHRGYGYTF
TGTGCCAGCAGCCACAGGGGATATGGCTACACCTTC
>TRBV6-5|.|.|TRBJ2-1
CASNRQSTADHEQFF
TGTGCCAGCAATCGACAATCGACTGCAGACCATGAGCAGTTCTTC